These T cell receptor beta chains were read from a single sample in a study of OX40 agonist ivuxolimab in advanced cancers. Measured with immunoSEQ multiplex PCR; TCRdb has only the in-frame clones, and not every one. The sample has over 55,000 clones, around 94% seen once; the top ten hold 15% to 19%. This sample comprised CD4+ or CD8+ T cells sorted from blood, obtained in a trial of the OX40 agonist ivuxolimab. These receptors all stem from an adult with an advanced solid tumor such as melanoma, head and neck, liver or kidney cancer. CDR3s include the opening cysteine and the closing phenylalanine or tryptophan. Each record gives: V gene, J gene, CDR3 protein.

>TRBV7-9|TRBJ1-3
CASSLEGARNTIYF
>TRBV9|TRBJ1-6
CASSLNPTPDRPNSPLHF
>TRBV7-9|TRBJ2-1
CASSRTTIAGGNEQFF
>TRBV6-6|TRBJ2-5
CASSPQVGGQETQYF
>TRBV11-3|TRBJ2-1
CASSSSGLNNEQFF
>TRBV4-3|TRBJ2-7
CASSQMVGYEQYF
>TRBV6-5|TRBJ2-6
CASSFTRSGANVLTF
>TRBV9|TRBJ2-5
CASSVGTGGEETQYF
>TRBV28|TRBJ1-5
CASSLWGQDRNQPQHF
>TRBV7-2|TRBJ1-5
CASSPPVNSNQPQHF
>TRBV5-1|TRBJ2-7
CASRTSSYEQYF
>TRBV7-6|TRBJ1-1
CATKDRGNTEAFF
>TRBV5-8|TRBJ1-2
CASSLYQGDYGYTF
>TRBV18|TRBJ2-4
CASSPPTGSTKNIQYF
>TRBV2|TRBJ1-1
CARPPGQPYEAFF
>TRBV7-6|TRBJ2-2
CASSQPRDRENTGELFF
>TRBV6-5|TRBJ1-2
CASTAGGPISYGYTF
>TRBV20-1|TRBJ1-1
CSARVVAEAFF
>TRBV5-1|TRBJ2-1
CASSLAGRSRDEQFF
>TRBV4-3|TRBJ2-5
CASSQEWDPTGMETQYF
>TRBV2|TRBJ1-2
CASRRIGTGAYGYTF
>TRBV9|TRBJ2-2
CASSVGQGNTGELFF
>TRBV28|TRBJ2-1
CASSFEVAGRDEQFF
>TRBV28|TRBJ1-2
CASGNRDGFNYGYTF
>TRBV23-1|TRBJ1-4
CASSQSGGRTTNEKLFF
>TRBV5-1|TRBJ2-3
CASSGGQGNTDTQYF
>TRBV5-8|TRBJ1-1
CASSFDTRGAEAFF
>TRBV4-1|TRBJ2-7
CASSQTPGDWDEQYF
>TRBV15|TRBJ2-1
CATSRDRGLAGDNEQFF
>TRBV6-5|TRBJ2-5
CASSYSTSGTGETQYF
>TRBV5-1|TRBJ1-1
CASSGGWMNTEAFF
>TRBV6-4|TRBJ1-2
CASREGQITNYGYTF
>TRBV6-1|TRBJ1-5
CASSEWEVRGQPQHF
>TRBV6-4|TRBJ2-1
CASRATGIGNEQFF
>TRBV9|TRBJ1-3
CASSVGSLSGNTIYF
>TRBV7-9|TRBJ1-2
CASSLADQLLGGRYGYTF